The table lists the clone carrying this TCR beta chain with a few counts. Alongside a J-beta primer mix, a sample-barcoded 5' primer served in a second PCR lasting roughly 7 to 11 cycles. TCRdb fed the 5' RACE reads into MiXCR, producing one record per CDR3 protein. In the table there are approximately 800,000 distinct CDR3 sequences, 20% to 30% of which are singletons. Whenever a sample was processed, at least 6 million PBMCs were isolated. The sample is drawn from a study of blood T cells in healthy people across ages. These data were also filed under a second study, of T cells of mothers and their children.

This TCR was sampled from a boy aged 5-17 years in good health. Material for sequencing was blood.

CDR3: CASSHGTGGQTLNYGYTF. The CDR3 DNA follows: TGTGCCAGCAGCCATGGGACAGGGGGGCAAACTCTTAACTATGGCTACACCTTC. V is TRBV7-2 and J is TRBJ1-2; TRBD1 agrees at 11 bases. CDR3 length: 18 amino acids. J was trimmed by 1 base and V by 5 bases; bases with no gene match: 12. CDR1 and CDR2 (germline): SGHTA, FQGNSA.